This T cell receptor beta chain is from a study of monozygotic twins with inflammatory bowel disease. Whole-study findings and limits: Part of the variability in patient repertoires may have come from differing immunosuppressive treatments. Healthy co-twins had higher TCRbeta inverse Simpson diversity than their IBD twins.

Template-switch reactions added UMIs with a 6-nucleotide sample barcode. TCRdb reprocessed the 5' RACE reads and keeps a single row for each CDR3 protein, giving no DNA. The sample has approximately 400,000 distinct CDR3 sequences, and its top ten clones hold around 2.3%. Germline CDR1 KGHSH, CDR2 LQKENI. The CDR3 runs to 13 residues. Remarks on this clonotype: What it binds is unknown.

The chain uses TRBV18 and TRBJ2-1; TCRdb calls TRBD2, which cannot be checked without DNA. The sequenced sample consisted of blood. The origin of this receptor is a human donor with ulcerative colitis or Crohn's disease, or a healthy co-twin of an affected twin (not recorded which). CDR3 sequence reads: CASWSGGNNEQFF.